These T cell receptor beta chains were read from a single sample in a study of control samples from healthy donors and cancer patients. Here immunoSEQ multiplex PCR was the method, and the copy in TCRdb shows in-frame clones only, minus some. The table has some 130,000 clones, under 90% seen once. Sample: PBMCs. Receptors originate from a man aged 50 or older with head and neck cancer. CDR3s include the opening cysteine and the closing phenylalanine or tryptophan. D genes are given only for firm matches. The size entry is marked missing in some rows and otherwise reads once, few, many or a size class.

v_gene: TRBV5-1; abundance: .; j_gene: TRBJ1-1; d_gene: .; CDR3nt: TGCGCCAGCAGCTTTTCGTCAGGGAGAGTGAACACTGAAGCTTTCTTT; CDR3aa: CASSFSSGRVNTEAFF
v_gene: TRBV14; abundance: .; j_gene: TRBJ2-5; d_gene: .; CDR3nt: TGTGCCAGCAGCCTAATGGCCTCTCAAGAGACCCAGTACTTC; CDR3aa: CASSLMASQETQYF
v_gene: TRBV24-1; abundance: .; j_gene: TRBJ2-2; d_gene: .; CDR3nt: TGTGCCACCAGTGATCCTGGGGCCCCAAACACCGGGGAGCTGTTTTTT; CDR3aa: CATSDPGAPNTGELFF
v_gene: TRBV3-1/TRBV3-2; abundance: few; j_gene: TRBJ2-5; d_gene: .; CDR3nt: TGTGCCAGCAGCCAAGCGGGAGTGGAGACCCAGTACTTC; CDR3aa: CASSQAGVETQYF
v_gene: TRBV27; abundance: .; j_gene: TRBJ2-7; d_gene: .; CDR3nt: TGTGCCAGCAGTTTAAATTCCCAGGGCTTTGGGCAGTACTTC; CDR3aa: CASSLNSQGFGQYF
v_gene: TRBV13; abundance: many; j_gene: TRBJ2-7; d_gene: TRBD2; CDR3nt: TGTGCCAGCAGCTTAGCGGGAGGTCGCGAGCAGTACTTC; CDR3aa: CASSLAGGREQYF
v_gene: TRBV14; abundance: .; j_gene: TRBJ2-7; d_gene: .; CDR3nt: TGTGCCAGCAGCCAAATAAGCTCCTACGAGCAGTACTTC; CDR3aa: CASSQISSYEQYF
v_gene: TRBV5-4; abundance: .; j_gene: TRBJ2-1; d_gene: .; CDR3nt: TGTGCCAGCAGCCCCTACACCCGAACAGGAAACAATGAGCAGTTCTTC; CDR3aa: CASSPYTRTGNNEQFF
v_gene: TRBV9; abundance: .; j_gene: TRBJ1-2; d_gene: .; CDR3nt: TGTGCCAGCAGCGCGGGGCTGTACGGCTACACCTTC; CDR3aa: CASSAGLYGYTF
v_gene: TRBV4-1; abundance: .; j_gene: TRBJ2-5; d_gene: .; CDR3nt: TGCGCCAGCAGCCAAGATCAGGGAGAGACCCAGTACTTC; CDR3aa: CASSQDQGETQYF
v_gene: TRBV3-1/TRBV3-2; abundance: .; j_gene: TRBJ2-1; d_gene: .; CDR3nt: TGTGCCAGCAGTCACGCCGCGGGAAATGAGCAGTTCTTC; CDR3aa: CASSHAAGNEQFF
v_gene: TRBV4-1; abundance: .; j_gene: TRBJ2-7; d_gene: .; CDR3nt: TGCGCCAGCAGCCAAGTGACGGGGTCCTACGAGCAGTACTTC; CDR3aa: CASSQVTGSYEQYF
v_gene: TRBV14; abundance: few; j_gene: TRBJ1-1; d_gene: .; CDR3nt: TGTGCCAGCAGCCAAGCGGGGAGAGGAGGAGCTTTCTTT; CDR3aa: CASSQAGRGGAFF
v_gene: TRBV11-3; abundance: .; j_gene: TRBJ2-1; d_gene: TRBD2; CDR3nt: TGTGCCAGCAGCCTGACTAGCGGATCCGACAATGAGCAGTTCTTC; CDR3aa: CASSLTSGSDNEQFF
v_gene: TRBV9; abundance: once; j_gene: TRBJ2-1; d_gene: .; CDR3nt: TGTGCCAGCAGCTCGAGCCTATACTCCTACAATGAGCAGTTCTTC; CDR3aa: CASSSSLYSYNEQFF
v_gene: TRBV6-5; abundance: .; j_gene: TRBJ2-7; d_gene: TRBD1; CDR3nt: TGTGCCAGCAGAAGGACAGGGGAGAACTACGAGCAGTACTTC; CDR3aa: CASRRTGENYEQYF
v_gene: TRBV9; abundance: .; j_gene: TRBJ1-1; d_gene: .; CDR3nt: TGTGCCAGCAGCGTAAGCAGGGCAAGCGCTGAAGCTTTCTTT; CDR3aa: CASSVSRASAEAFF